This TCR beta chain derives from a study of cytomegalovirus exposure and HLA in healthy donors. Points from the study as a whole: Subsequent analysis revealed that first-cohort TCR clusters tended to co-occur in the roughly 120 validation repertoires. High specificity and sensitivity for cytomegalovirus status were reported for the classifier. The listing of roughly 160 TCR beta chains classed them as cytomegalovirus-associated.

The CDR3 sequence is 18 residues long. In germline, CDR1 is SGHVS, CDR2 FQNEAQ. Germline trimming cut 5 bases from V and 2 bases from J; bases unmatched to any gene: 10. Details on this clone: What it binds is unknown.

Sequenced by immunoSEQ multiplex PCR; TCRdb stores in-frame clones only, minus some. The profile shows about 63,000 clones, 89% of them singletons. The source of this sequence is a woman aged 18-29 years in good health and CMV-seronegative. The specimen was PBMCs. This rearrangement joins TRBV7-8 to TRBJ1-6, with 9 bases that match TRBD1. The CDR3 here is CASSKTGTGRAYNSPLHF. In nucleotides, the CDR3 is TGTGCCAGCAGCAAGACCGGGACAGGGAGGGCCTATAATTCACCCCTCCACTTT.